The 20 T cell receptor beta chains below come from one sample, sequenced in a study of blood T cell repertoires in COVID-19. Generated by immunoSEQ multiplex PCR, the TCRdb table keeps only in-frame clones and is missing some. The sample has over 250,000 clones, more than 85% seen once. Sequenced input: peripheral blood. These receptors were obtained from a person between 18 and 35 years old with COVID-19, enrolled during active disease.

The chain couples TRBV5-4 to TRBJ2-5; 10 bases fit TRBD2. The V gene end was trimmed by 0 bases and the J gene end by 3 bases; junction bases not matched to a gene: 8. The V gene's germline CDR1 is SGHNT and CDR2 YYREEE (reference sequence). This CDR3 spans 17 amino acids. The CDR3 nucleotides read TGTGCCAGCAGCTTGGTTGCTAGCGGGAGATTGAAAGAGACCCAGTACTTC. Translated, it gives CASSLVASGRLKETQYF. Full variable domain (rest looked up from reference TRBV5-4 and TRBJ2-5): ETGVTQSPTHLIKTRGQQVTLRCSSQSGHNTVSWYQQALGQGPQFIFQYYREEENGRGNFPPRFSGLQFPNYSSELNVNALELDDSALYLCASSLVASGRLKETQYFGPGTRLLVL.

The CDR3 is CASSLLTGGETQYF. DNA for the CDR3: TGCGCCAGCAGCTTACTGACAGGGGGTGAGACCCAGTACTTC. The rearrangement uses TRBV5-1 and TRBJ2-5; 9 bases line up with TRBD1. The trim removed 2 bases at V and 5 bases at J, leaving 4 bases unmatched. There are 14 residues in the CDR3. Germline CDR1 is SGHRS and CDR2 is YFSETQ. The full variable domain, its missing parts supplied by reference TRBV5-1 and TRBJ2-5, is KAGVTQTPRYLIKTRGQQVTLSCSPISGHRSVSWYQQTPGQGLQFLFEYFSETQRNKGNFPGRFSGRQFSNSRSEMNVSTLELGDSALYLCASSLLTGGETQYFGPGTRLLVL.

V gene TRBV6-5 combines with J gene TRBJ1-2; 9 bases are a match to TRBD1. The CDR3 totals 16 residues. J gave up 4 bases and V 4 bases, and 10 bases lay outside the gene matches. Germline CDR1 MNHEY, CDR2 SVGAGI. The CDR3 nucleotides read TGTGCCAGCAGTTTTTTACCGGGACAGGGCGGCTATGGCTACACCTTC. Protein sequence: CASSFLPGQGGYGYTF.

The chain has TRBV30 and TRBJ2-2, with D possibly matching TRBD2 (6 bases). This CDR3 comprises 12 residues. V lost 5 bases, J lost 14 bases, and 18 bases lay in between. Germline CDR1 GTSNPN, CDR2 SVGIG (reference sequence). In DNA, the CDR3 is TGTGCCTGGGACTTAAATTCCGGGACTCTGTTTTTT. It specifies CAWDLNSGTLFF.

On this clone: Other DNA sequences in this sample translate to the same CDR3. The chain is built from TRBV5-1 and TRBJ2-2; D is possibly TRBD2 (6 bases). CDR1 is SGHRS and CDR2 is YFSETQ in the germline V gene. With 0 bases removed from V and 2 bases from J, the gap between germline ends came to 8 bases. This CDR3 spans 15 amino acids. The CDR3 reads CASSLVSGNTGELFF. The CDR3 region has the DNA TGCGCCAGCAGCTTGGTTAGCGGTAACACCGGGGAGCTGTTTTTT.

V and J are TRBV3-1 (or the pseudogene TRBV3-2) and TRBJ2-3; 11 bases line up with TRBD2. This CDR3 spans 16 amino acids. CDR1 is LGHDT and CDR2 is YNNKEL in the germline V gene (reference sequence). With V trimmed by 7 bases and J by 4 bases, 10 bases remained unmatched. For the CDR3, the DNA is TGTGCCAGCACCCTAACTAGCGGGAGTCGGGCAGATACGCAGTATTTT. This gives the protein CASTLTSGSRADTQYF.

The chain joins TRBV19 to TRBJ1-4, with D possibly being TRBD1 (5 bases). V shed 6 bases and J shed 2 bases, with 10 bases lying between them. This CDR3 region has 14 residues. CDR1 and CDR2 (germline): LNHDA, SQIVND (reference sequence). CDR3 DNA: TGTGCCAGTAGCTCGACAGCCACTAATGAAAAACTGTTTTTT. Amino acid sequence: CASSSTATNEKLFF. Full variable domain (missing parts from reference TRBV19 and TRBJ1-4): DGGITQSPKYLFRKEGQNVTLSCEQNLNHDAMYWYRQDPGQGLRLIYYSQIVNDFQKGDIAEGYSVSREKKESFPLTVTSAQKNPTAFYLCASSSTATNEKLFFGSGTQLSVL.

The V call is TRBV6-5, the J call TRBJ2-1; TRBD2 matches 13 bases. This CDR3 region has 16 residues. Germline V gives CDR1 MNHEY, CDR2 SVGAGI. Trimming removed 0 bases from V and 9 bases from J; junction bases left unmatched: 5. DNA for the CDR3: TGTGCCAGCAGTTACTCGACTAGCGGGAGGCGGGTTGAGCAGTTCTTC. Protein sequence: CASSYSTSGRRVEQFF.

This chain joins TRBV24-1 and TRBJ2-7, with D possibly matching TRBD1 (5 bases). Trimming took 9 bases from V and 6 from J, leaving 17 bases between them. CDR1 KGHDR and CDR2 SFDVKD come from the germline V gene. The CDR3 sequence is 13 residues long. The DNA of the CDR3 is TGTGCCACCCAGAGTTCAGTAGGGGTCGAGCAGTACTTC. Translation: CATQSSVGVEQYF.

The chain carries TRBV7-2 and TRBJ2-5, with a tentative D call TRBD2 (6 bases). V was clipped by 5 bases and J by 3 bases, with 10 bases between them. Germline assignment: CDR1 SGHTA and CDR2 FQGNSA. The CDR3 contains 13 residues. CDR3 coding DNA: TGTGCCAGCAGCCGGGACTGGAAAGAGACCCAGTACTTC. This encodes CASSRDWKETQYF.

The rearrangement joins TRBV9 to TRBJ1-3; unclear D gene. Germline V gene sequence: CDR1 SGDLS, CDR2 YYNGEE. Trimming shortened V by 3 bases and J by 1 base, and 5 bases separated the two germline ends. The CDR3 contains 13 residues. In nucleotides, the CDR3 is TGTGCCAGCAGCGGGACTTCTGGAAACACCATATATTTT. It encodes CASSGTSGNTIYF.

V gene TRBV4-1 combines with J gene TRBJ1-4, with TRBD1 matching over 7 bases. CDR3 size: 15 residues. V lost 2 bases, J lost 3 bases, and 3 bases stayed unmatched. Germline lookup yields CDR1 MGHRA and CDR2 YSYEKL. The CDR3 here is CASSQIQGANEKLFF. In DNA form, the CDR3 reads TGCGCCAGCAGCCAAATCCAGGGGGCTAATGAAAAACTGTTTTTT.

The CDR3 nucleotides read TGCGCCAGCAGCTTGGCAGGGGGCGGCTCTGGGGCCAACGTCCTGACTTTC. This gives the protein CASSLAGGGSGANVLTF. The rearrangement links TRBV5-1 to TRBJ2-6; 8 bases are shared with TRBD1. This CDR3 contains 17 residues. After removal of 0 bases from V and 0 bases from J, the junction contained 2 bases not matched to a gene. Looked up from germline, CDR1 is SGHRS and CDR2 is YFSETQ.

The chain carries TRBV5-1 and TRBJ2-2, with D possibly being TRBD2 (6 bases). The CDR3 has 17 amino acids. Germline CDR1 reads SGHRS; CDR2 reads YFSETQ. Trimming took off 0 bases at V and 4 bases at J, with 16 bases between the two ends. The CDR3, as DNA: TGCGCCAGCAGCTTGGCCGGGGGATCTTCTCCCACCGGGGAGCTGTTTTTT. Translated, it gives CASSLAGGSSPTGELFF.

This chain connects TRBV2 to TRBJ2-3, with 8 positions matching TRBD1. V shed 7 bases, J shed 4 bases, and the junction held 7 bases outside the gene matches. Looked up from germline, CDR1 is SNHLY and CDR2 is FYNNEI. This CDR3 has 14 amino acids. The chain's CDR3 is CASMPGQVSDTQYF. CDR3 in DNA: TGTGCCAGCATGCCGGGACAGGTCTCAGATACGCAGTATTTT.

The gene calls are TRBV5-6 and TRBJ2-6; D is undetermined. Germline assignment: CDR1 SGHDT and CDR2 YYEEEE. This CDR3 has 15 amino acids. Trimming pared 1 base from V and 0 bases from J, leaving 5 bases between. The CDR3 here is CASSLSHSGANVLTF. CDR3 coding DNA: TGTGCCAGCAGCTTGAGCCACTCTGGGGCCAACGTCCTGACTTTC.

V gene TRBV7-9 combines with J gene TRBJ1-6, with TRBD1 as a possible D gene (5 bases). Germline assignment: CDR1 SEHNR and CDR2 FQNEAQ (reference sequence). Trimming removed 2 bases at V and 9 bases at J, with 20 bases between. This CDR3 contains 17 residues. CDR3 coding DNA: TGTGCCAGCAGCTTATGGGCCCCGGATCCGGGGGGTTCACCCCTCCACTTT. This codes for CASSLWAPDPGGSPLHF. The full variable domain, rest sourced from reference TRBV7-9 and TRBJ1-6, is DTGVSQNPRHKITKRGQNVTFRCDPISEHNRLYWYRQTLGQGPEFLTYFQNEAQLEKSRLLSDRFSAERPKGSFSTLEIQRTEQGDSAMYLCASSLWAPDPGGSPLHFGNGTRLTVT.

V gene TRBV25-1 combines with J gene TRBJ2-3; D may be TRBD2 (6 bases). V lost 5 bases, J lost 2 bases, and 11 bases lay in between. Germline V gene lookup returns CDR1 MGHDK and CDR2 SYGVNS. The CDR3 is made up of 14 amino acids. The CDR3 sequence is CASSYSGVTDTQYF. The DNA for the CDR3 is TGTGCCAGCAGTTATAGCGGAGTCACAGATACGCAGTATTTT. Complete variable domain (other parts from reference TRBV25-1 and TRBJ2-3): EADIYQTPRYLVIGTGKKITLECSQTMGHDKMYWYQQDPGMELHLIHYSYGVNSTEKGDLSSESTVSRIRTEHFPLTLESARPSHTSQYLCASSYSGVTDTQYFGPGTRLTVL.

DNA for the CDR3: TGTGCCAGTAGTATCACCTCATACAGGGGAAATAACTTGACTTTC. Translation: CASSITSYRGNNLTF. V is TRBV19 and J is TRBJ2-6, with TRBD1 matching 7 bases. Losses at the gene ends were 3 bases for V and 17 bases for J; bases not matched to a gene: 16. CDR3 length: 15 amino acids. CDR1 is LNHDA and CDR2 is SQIVND in the germline V gene (reference sequence). Full variable domain (missing parts from reference TRBV19 and TRBJ2-6): DGGITQSPKYLFRKEGQNVTLSCEQNLNHDAMYWYRQDPGQGLRLIYYSQIVNDFQKGDIAEGYSVSREKKESFPLTVTSAQKNPTAFYLCASSITSYRGNNLTFGAGSRLTVL.

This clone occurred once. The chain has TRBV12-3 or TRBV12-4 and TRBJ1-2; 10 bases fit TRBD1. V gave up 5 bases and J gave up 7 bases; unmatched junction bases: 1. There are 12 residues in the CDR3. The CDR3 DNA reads TGTGCCAGCAGTCGACAGGGGGCTGGCTACACCTTC. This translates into CASSRQGAGYTF.